The present T cell receptor beta chain was sequenced within a study of blood T cell repertoires in COVID-19. Membership in each cohort depended on participant-reported clinical history. The CDR3 length is 16 residues. Germline CDR1 LNHDA, CDR2 SQIVND (reference sequence). V was shortened by 5 bases and J by 8 bases, with 23 bases between the two germline ends. Here immunoSEQ multiplex PCR was the method, and the copy in TCRdb shows in-frame clones only, minus some. The profile covers some 200,000 clones, with approximately 92% appearing a single time and about 3.5% taken by the ten largest. V is TRBV19 and J is TRBJ2-3, with D possibly TRBD2 on 6 matching bases. This clonotype originated in a woman under 30 in a cohort exposed to, infected with or recovered from COVID-19 (not recorded which). The sample comprised PBMCs or T cells enriched from blood (not recorded which). CDR3: CASSPSSGVGGGTQYF. For the CDR3, the DNA is TGTGCCAGTAGTCCGTCTTCGGGGGTGGGAGGAGGTACGCAGTATTTT.